This TCR beta chain stems from a study of neurological immune-mediated disorders. This CDR3 region has 14 residues. V was trimmed by 3 bases and J by 1 base, leaving 4 bases between them. The germline V gene has CDR1 SEHNR and CDR2 FQNEAQ (reference sequence). Stated time point: longitudinal time-point 1 (baseline). The unsorted libraries were produced from 2 million PBMCs held at -80 C. General observations from the study: HTLV-1-associated myelopathy ranked highest for TCR clonal expansion and multiple sclerosis lowest, beneath healthy controls.

At least ten counts were recorded for this clonotype. Its antigen is not identified. Template-switch 5'RACE cDNA synthesis added a 10-nucleotide unique molecular identifier. One entry per CDR3 protein, called by TCRdb with MiXCR from the 5' RACE reads. The table includes about 50,000 distinct CDR3 sequences, approximately 11% detected once. The rearrangement uses TRBV7-9 and TRBJ1-6; D not resolved. This TCR was recovered from a woman aged 40 to 49 in good health. The sequenced sample was PBMCs. The DNA for the CDR3 is TGTGCCAGCAGCTTTATTTCCTATAATTCACCCCTCCACTTT. Protein product: CASSFISYNSPLHF.